Described below is a single TCR beta chain sequence and its context. What it binds is unknown. Generated by immunoSEQ multiplex PCR, the TCRdb table keeps only in-frame clones and is missing some. The repertoire holds roughly 140,000 clones, with 88% as singletons. The record originates from a study of T cell responses to AZD1222 COVID-19 vaccine. Study-wide results and caveats: Possibly, clonal diversity was underestimated; donors were largely white British and included more females. A rise in Spike-specific TCR breadth and depth followed two AZD1222 doses. Unmutated regions of variants are reportedly targeted by nearly half of spike-specific TCRs. Baseline seropositivity occurred in only a handful of AZD1222 recipients.

V lost 0 bases and J 2 bases, leaving 12 bases between the germline ends. The CDR3 totals 16 residues. The germline CDR1 and CDR2 sequences are SGHRS and YFSETQ. The clonotype was recovered from an adult in good health. The chain recombines TRBV5-1 with TRBJ2-1; D is unclear. Sequenced material: peripheral blood, taken on day 0 of MenACWY control vaccination. CDR3 residues: CASSLVGGGTYNEQFF. In DNA form, the CDR3 reads TGCGCCAGCAGCTTGGTCGGCGGCGGAACCTACAATGAGCAGTTCTTC. Using reference TRBV5-1 and TRBJ2-1 for the parts outside the CDR3, the full variable domain is KAGVTQTPRYLIKTRGQQVTLSCSPISGHRSVSWYQQTPGQGLQFLFEYFSETQRNKGNFPGRFSGRQFSNSRSEMNVSTLELGDSALYLCASSLVGGGTYNEQFFGPGTRLTVL.